The 32 T cell receptor beta chains below all came from one sample that was sequenced in a study of T cell responses to AZD1222 COVID-19 vaccine (dated by TCRdb to 2020 to 2022). Interpreted using the paper, the time point label stands for: baseline before first vaccination. The method was the immunoSEQ multiplex PCR assay. Held by TCRdb, this immuneACCESS table contains in-frame sequences only and omits some clones. Under half of the omission traces to an unresolved V gene where checked; the cause of the rest is unknown. This sample gives more than 35,000 clones in total; 75% to 85% of them show up just once. The leading ten clones occupy approximately 52% of the sample. The sample here was peripheral blood, taken on day 0 of AZD1222 vaccination. All receptors come from an adult in good health.

J is TRBJ2-1 and V is TRBV19; D possibly corresponds to TRBD1 (6 bases). This CDR3 has 15 residues. In germline, CDR1 is LNHDA, CDR2 SQIVND (reference sequence). V gave up 5 bases and J gave up 7 bases, with 18 bases separating them. The CDR3 here is CASSSTGYFRNEQFF. The CDR3 DNA reads as TGTGCCAGTAGTTCTACAGGGTATTTCAGGAATGAGCAGTTCTTC.

This clone appeared a single time. The V gene is TRBV5-1, the J gene TRBJ1-2; D not certain. The germline V gene has CDR1 SGHRS and CDR2 YFSETQ. The length of the CDR3 is 15 residues. V dropped 0 bases and J dropped 4 bases, with 13 bases sitting between them. The CDR3 DNA reads as TGCGCCAGCAGCTTGGAAGGACGGAGCTTCTATGGCTACACCTTC. Its protein is CASSLEGRSFYGYTF. Complete variable domain (other parts from reference TRBV5-1 and TRBJ1-2): KAGVTQTPRYLIKTRGQQVTLSCSPISGHRSVSWYQQTPGQGLQFLFEYFSETQRNKGNFPGRFSGRQFSNSRSEMNVSTLELGDSALYLCASSLEGRSFYGYTFGSGTRLTVV.

The CDR3 here is CASSLQGPSYEQYF. DNA of the CDR3: TGTGCCAGCAGCCTCCAGGGGCCCTCCTACGAGCAGTACTTC. This chain links TRBV3-1 (or the pseudogene TRBV3-2) with TRBJ2-7; D might be TRBD1 (6 bases). There are 14 residues in the CDR3. Trimming removed 4 bases from V and 0 bases from J, with 10 bases in between. The germline CDR1 and CDR2 sequences are LGHDT and YNNKEL (reference sequence).

This clone was detected ten times or more. The CDR3 loop is CASSFGYEQYF. The CDR3 DNA reads TGTGCCAGCAGTTTTGGGTACGAGCAGTACTTC. The V call is TRBV28, the J call TRBJ2-7; D is unclear. CDR1 MDHEN and CDR2 SYDVKM come from the germline V gene. CDR3 length equals 11 residues. V lost 3 bases, J lost 4 bases, and 4 bases lay in between.

CDR3 amino acids: CASSLGAGTVPVEQFF. In DNA, the CDR3 is TGTGCCAGCAGCCTAGGGGCCGGGACAGTCCCCGTCGAGCAGTTCTTC. The rearrangement uses TRBV7-3 and TRBJ2-1, with 7 positions matching TRBD1. The CDR3 has 16 residues. Germline CDR1 is SGHTA and CDR2 is FQGTGA. V shed 5 bases and J 10 bases; nucleotides not matched to a gene: 17.

The chain links TRBV12-3 or TRBV12-4 to TRBJ2-3; D gene unclear. The CDR3 spans 12 residues. Trimming took off 3 bases at V and 6 bases at J, with 7 bases between the two ends. CDR3 bases: TGTGCCAGCAGTTTTTCCGCGGATACGCAGTATTTT. It translates to CASSFSADTQYF.

The chain recombines TRBV20-1 with TRBJ2-7; D remains unclear. Germline CDR1 is DFQATT and CDR2 is SNEGSKA (reference sequence). Trimming stripped 5 bases from V and 3 bases from J, with 8 bases between. This CDR3 region has 11 residues. The CDR3 sequence: CSASENYEQYF. CDR3 bases: TGCAGTGCTTCGGAAAACTACGAGCAGTACTTC.

The CDR3 DNA reads TGTGCCAGCAGAGGGGCCGGGACAGGTTACAATGAGCAGTTCTTC. Its translation: CASRGAGTGYNEQFF. V is TRBV14 and J is TRBJ2-1; 8 bases align to TRBD1. This CDR3 spans 15 amino acids. J was trimmed by 4 bases and V by 6 bases; bases with no gene match: 8. Looked up from germline, CDR1 is SGHDN and CDR2 is FVKESK.

This sequence joins TRBV18 and TRBJ1-6; no clear D gene. CDR3 length: 13 residues. CDR1 and CDR2 (germline): KGHSH, LQKENI. V lost 6 bases to trimming and J lost 7 bases, with 10 bases between them. CDR3 sequence reads: CASSLGPNSPLHF. The CDR3 DNA follows: TGTGCCAGCTCCCTCGGGCCAAATTCACCCCTCCACTTT.

This clone was recorded only once. The V and J genes are TRBV10-3 and TRBJ2-1, with D unresolved. Trimming left V 8 bases short and J 8 bases short, with 10 bases between. CDR1 ENHRY and CDR2 SYGVKD come from the germline V gene. The CDR3 consists of 11 residues. The CDR3 loop is CAIREVDEQFF. The DNA for the CDR3 is TGTGCCATCCGCGAGGTGGATGAGCAGTTCTTC.

This rearrangement joins TRBV30 to TRBJ1-1; no reliable D call. The CDR3 extends over 12 amino acids. V dropped 3 bases and J dropped 6 bases, with 11 bases sitting between them. CDR1 and CDR2 (germline): GTSNPN, SVGIG (reference sequence). CDR3 in amino acids: CAWSDGEAEAFF. In DNA form, the CDR3 reads TGTGCCTGGAGCGATGGCGAGGCTGAAGCTTTCTTT.

The gene calls are TRBV10-3 and TRBJ1-6, with unresolved D. Germline loops: CDR1 ENHRY, CDR2 SYGVKD. CDR3 length: 14 amino acids. V was trimmed by 0 bases and J by 7 bases, leaving 7 bases between them. The CDR3 bases are TGTGCCATCAGTGAGTCCCTACAGAATTCACCCCTCCACTTT. This encodes CAISESLQNSPLHF.

The rearrangement joins TRBV19 to TRBJ1-2, with 9 bases matching TRBD1. The V gene end was trimmed by 5 bases and the J gene end by 4 bases; junction bases not matched to a gene: 5. The CDR3 spans 14 residues. Per the germline V gene, CDR1 is LNHDA and CDR2 is SQIVND (reference sequence). The DNA of the CDR3 is TGTGCCAGTAGTTCCGGACAGGGGAGCTATGGCTACACCTTC. This gives the protein CASSSGQGSYGYTF.

This clone appeared a few times. The V and J genes are TRBV19 and TRBJ2-7; D remains ambiguous. CDR3 size: 14 residues. Trimming took off 5 bases at V and 2 bases at J, with 13 bases between the two ends. CDR1 is LNHDA and CDR2 is SQIVND in the germline V gene (reference sequence). CDR3 DNA sequence: TGTGCCAGTAGTCTTCATGCTGAACCCTACGAGCAGTACTTC. Translation gives CASSLHAEPYEQYF.

V usage is TRBV7-9 and J usage is TRBJ2-1; 10 bases match TRBD2. Looked up from germline, CDR1 is SEHNR and CDR2 is FQNEAQ (reference sequence). V shed 5 bases, J shed 7 bases, and the junction held 8 bases outside the gene matches. This CDR3 comprises 15 residues. CDR3 bases: TGTGCCAGCAGCCCGCAGCGGGAGGGCCTTAATGAGCAGTTCTTC. Its translation is CASSPQREGLNEQFF.

This clone was detected a few times. The rearrangement uses TRBV11-2 and TRBJ2-1, with 8 bases lining up with TRBD1. Germline V gene lookup returns CDR1 SGHAT and CDR2 FQNNGV. The V gene end was trimmed by 4 bases and the J gene end by 4 bases; junction bases not matched to a gene: 6. This CDR3 has 15 residues. The CDR3 DNA reads TGTGCCAGCAGCTCGACAGGGGTCTTGTACAATGAGCAGTTCTTC. Residues: CASSSTGVLYNEQFF.

The rearrangement uses TRBV7-2 and TRBJ2-1; D possibly uses TRBD1 or TRBD2 (5 bases each). This CDR3 spans 14 amino acids. Trimming shortened V by 6 bases and J by 4 bases, and 13 bases separated the two germline ends. CDR1 and CDR2 (germline): SGHTA, FQGNSA. The CDR3 is CASRQRGAYNEQFF. Here the CDR3 DNA reads TGTGCCAGCAGACAAAGAGGGGCATACAATGAGCAGTTCTTC. The variable domain in full, completed from reference TRBV7-2 and TRBJ2-1, reads GAGVSQSPSNKVTEKGKDVELRCDPISGHTALYWYRQSLGQGLEFLIYFQGNSAPDKSGLPSDRFSAERTGGSVSTLTIQRTQQEDSAVYLCASRQRGAYNEQFFGPGTRLTVL.

The sample holds one count of this clone. The chain combines TRBV4-1 with TRBJ1-1, with D possibly being TRBD1 (5 bases). This CDR3 has 14 residues. The V and J ends lost 4 bases and 4 bases respectively, with 13 bases between them. Germline CDR1 MGHRA, CDR2 YSYEKL. CDR3 loop: CASSPQGEGTEAFF. The CDR3 DNA is TGCGCCAGCAGCCCTCAGGGAGAAGGCACTGAAGCTTTCTTT.

This clone was seen a handful of times. The rearrangement links TRBV7-2 to TRBJ1-6; maybe TRBD1 (6 bases). CDR1 is SGHTA, CDR2 FQGNSA, per germline. This CDR3 contains 15 residues. V lost 7 bases and J lost 8, with 18 bases in between. CDR3 sequence: CASTVTPRGHSPLHF. The CDR3 nucleotides are TGTGCCAGCACCGTAACCCCCCGGGGGCATTCACCCCTCCACTTT.

This chain connects TRBV27 to TRBJ2-7, with 10 bases lining up with TRBD1. The V gene's germline CDR1 is MNHEY and CDR2 SMNVEV (reference sequence). The CDR3 consists of 13 residues. Trimming cost V 2 bases and J 9 bases; bases outside gene matches: 4. This CDR3 is CASSLRDRGWQYF. In DNA form, the CDR3 reads TGTGCCAGCAGTTTAAGGGACAGGGGTTGGCAGTACTTC.

This rearrangement joins TRBV7-8 to TRBJ1-5; D not certain. Deletions cut 0 bases from V and 4 bases from J, with 4 bases between. The CDR3 runs 13 residues. Germline V lookup: CDR1 SGHVS, CDR2 FQNEAQ. CDR3 protein: CASSLAQNQPQHF. DNA for the CDR3: TGTGCCAGCAGCTTAGCCCAGAATCAGCCCCAGCATTTT.

The chain recombines TRBV5-5 with TRBJ1-4; no definite D call. The CDR3 extends over 13 amino acids. Germline V gene sequence: CDR1 SGHKS, CDR2 YYEKEE (reference sequence). The V end was cut by 10 bases, the J end by 3 bases, with 13 bases between. CDR3: CAGAAGPNEKLFF. DNA for the CDR3: TGTGCCGGAGCCGCGGGTCCTAATGAAAAACTGTTTTTT. Full variable domain (outside the CDR3, taken from reference TRBV5-5 and TRBJ1-4): DAGVTQSPTHLIKTRGQQVTLRCSPISGHKSVSWYQQVLGQGPQFIFQYYEKEERGRGNFPDRFSARQFPNYSSELNVNALLLGDSALYLCAGAAGPNEKLFFGSGTQLSVL.

This clone has more than one count but fewer than ten. This chain links TRBV3-1 (or the pseudogene TRBV3-2) with TRBJ1-1; D is ambiguous. From germline, CDR1 is LGHDT and CDR2 YNNKEL (reference sequence). The V gene lost 1 base and the J gene lost 1 base, with 4 bases spanning the gap. The CDR3 extends over 13 amino acids. For the CDR3, the DNA is TGTGCCAGCAGCCAAGTCTGGAACACTGAAGCTTTCTTT. Protein product: CASSQVWNTEAFF.

V usage is TRBV5-1 and J usage is TRBJ2-1; D not resolved. Trimming removed 5 bases from V and 2 bases from J, with 11 bases in between. Germline V gene sequence: CDR1 SGHRS, CDR2 YFSETQ. This CDR3 is 14 amino acids long. CDR3 bases: TGCGCCAGCAGGGCCCCCGGCGCCTACAATGAGCAGTTCTTC. Residues: CASRAPGAYNEQFF.

The chain combines TRBV10-3 with TRBJ2-5; the D is unclear. CDR1 and CDR2 from the germline V gene are ENHRY and SYGVKD. There are 12 residues in the CDR3. With 0 bases removed from V and 7 bases from J, the gap between germline ends came to 6 bases. The DNA of the CDR3 is TGTGCCATCAGTGAGTCCCCCGGGACCCAGTACTTC. This translates into CAISESPGTQYF.

This clone appeared a few times. V is TRBV13 and J is TRBJ2-3, with a possible D match to TRBD2 (6 bases). Trimming removed 5 bases from V and 3 bases from J, with 15 bases in between. The CDR3 is 15 residues long. CDR1 is PRHDT and CDR2 is FYEKMQ in the germline V gene (reference sequence). The DNA for the CDR3 is TGTGCCAGCAGCGCGGGGCGCCGTAAGACAGATACGCAGTATTTT. It encodes CASSAGRRKTDTQYF.

The chain uses TRBV11-2 and TRBJ1-6, with TRBD1 matching 7 bases. The CDR3 consists of 19 residues. J gave up 2 bases and V 4 bases, and 14 bases lay outside the gene matches. Germline CDR1 and CDR2: SGHAT and FQNNGV. CDR3 in amino acids: CASSSPTYRGRTYNSPLHF. CDR3 in DNA: TGTGCCAGCAGCTCTCCTACCTACAGGGGACGAACCTATAATTCACCCCTCCACTTT.

This chain connects TRBV7-2 to TRBJ2-7; 9 nucleotides match TRBD2. The junction had 6 bases not matched to a gene; V was cut back by 5 bases and J by 4 bases. Germline-derived CDR1 and CDR2 are SGHTA and FQGNSA. CDR3 length equals 14 residues. CDR3 DNA: TGTGCCAGCAGCCCCTTGCGGGGGGGTTACGAGCAGTACTTC. This gives the protein CASSPLRGGYEQYF.

The rearrangement joins TRBV13 to TRBJ1-1; 11 bases match TRBD1. Germline CDR1 PRHDT, CDR2 FYEKMQ (reference sequence). V dropped 5 bases and J dropped 4; count of bases not matched to a gene: 6. This CDR3 contains 15 residues. In DNA form, the CDR3 reads TGTGCCAGCAGCGGACAGGGGGCGCGTTTCACTGAAGCTTTCTTT. Translated: CASSGQGARFTEAFF.

This rearrangement joins TRBV7-8 to TRBJ1-5; D gene unclear. V gave up 5 bases and J gave up 3 bases, with 14 bases separating them. CDR1 and CDR2 from the germline V gene are SGHVS and FQNEAQ. This CDR3 spans 15 amino acids. The CDR3: CASSNTDGTNQPQHF. The CDR3 DNA sequence: TGTGCCAGCAGCAACACAGACGGCACCAATCAGCCCCAGCATTTT.

The CDR3 region has the DNA TGTGCCAGCAGGCCTGGGAATAATTCACCCCTCCACTTT. Residues: CASRPGNNSPLHF. The chain carries TRBV12-3 or TRBV12-4 and TRBJ1-6, with unresolved D. V was trimmed by 6 bases and J by 5 bases, leaving 8 bases between them. This CDR3 spans 13 amino acids.

This clone was found once. The gene calls are TRBV7-3 and TRBJ2-7; TRBD1 agrees at 8 bases. Germline V gene lookup returns CDR1 SGHTA and CDR2 FQGTGA. This CDR3 has 12 residues. V was pared by 5 bases and J by 7 bases, with 4 bases of the junction left unmatched. The CDR3 here is CASSPRGREQYF. The CDR3 DNA sequence: TGTGCCAGCAGCCCCAGGGGGCGAGAGCAGTACTTC.